Following are 24 T cell receptor beta chains from one sample sequenced in a study of technical replicates of blood from several donors. Measured with immunoSEQ multiplex PCR; TCRdb has only the in-frame clones, and not every one. The data show about 80,000 clones, around 90% seen once. What was sequenced was T cells isolated from PBMCs. These receptors were collected from a human donor in good health.

The chain links TRBV4-1 to TRBJ2-2; 8 nucleotides line up with TRBD2. Unmatched junction bases numbered 9, after V lost 0 bases and J lost 6 bases. The CDR3 has 17 residues. Looked up from germline, CDR1 is MGHRA and CDR2 is YSYEKL. The CDR3 here is CASSQDTRGGRAGELFF. Here the CDR3 DNA reads TGCGCCAGCAGCCAAGACACCCGGGGGGGAAGGGCCGGGGAGCTGTTTTTT.

This chain joins TRBV19 and TRBJ2-7; 10 bases agree with TRBD2. V dropped 5 bases and J dropped 1; count of bases not matched to a gene: 5. CDR1 is LNHDA, CDR2 SQIVND, per germline (reference sequence). This CDR3 has 15 amino acids. CDR3 amino acids: CASSASGRGSYEQYF. As DNA, the CDR3 is TGTGCCAGTAGTGCCAGCGGGAGGGGGTCCTACGAGCAGTACTTC.

This rearrangement joins TRBV13 to TRBJ2-2; D not resolved. The CDR3 is 15 amino acids. Trimming shortened V by 0 bases and J by 5 bases, and 10 bases separated the two germline ends. Germline-derived CDR1 and CDR2 are PRHDT and FYEKMQ (reference sequence). The CDR3 nucleotides read TGTGCCAGCAGCTTAGGAGCGACCGGAACCGGGGAGCTGTTTTTT. Protein product: CASSLGATGTGELFF.

The chain joins TRBV11-2 to TRBJ2-4; no clear D gene. This CDR3 has 15 amino acids. The germline V gene encodes CDR1 SGHAT and CDR2 FQNNGV. V was shortened by 0 bases and J by 0 bases, with 6 bases between the two germline ends. The CDR3 loop reads CASSLELLAKNIQYF. The CDR3 DNA reads TGTGCCAGCAGCTTAGAACTTCTAGCCAAAAACATTCAGTACTTC.

The rearrangement links TRBV10-1 to TRBJ2-1, with 8 bases identical to TRBD1. The CDR3 sequence is 17 residues long. The germline gives CDR1 WNHNN, CDR2 SYGVQD (reference sequence). J gave up 6 bases and V 2 bases, and 12 bases lay outside the gene matches. CDR3 in DNA: TGCGCCAGCAGTGAGGGGACAGGTTTTATGACGACCAATGAGCAGTTCTTC. Residues: CASSEGTGFMTTNEQFF.

The gene calls are TRBV7-3 and TRBJ2-2, with TRBD2 as a possible D gene (6 bases). With 1 base removed from V and 4 bases from J, the gap between germline ends came to 7 bases. Germline-derived CDR1 and CDR2 are SGHTA and FQGTGA. This CDR3 is 14 amino acids long. The chain's CDR3 is CASSLMGGTGELFF. The CDR3 DNA sequence: TGTGCCAGCAGCTTAATGGGGGGCACCGGGGAGCTGTTTTTT. The full variable domain, completed using reference TRBV7-3 and TRBJ2-2, is GAGVSQTPSNKVTEKGKYVELRCDPISGHTALYWYRQSLGQGPEFLIYFQGTGAADDSGLPNDRFFAVRPEGSVSTLKIQRTERGDSAVYLCASSLMGGTGELFFGEGSRLTVL.

The gene calls are TRBV28 and TRBJ2-7; 7 positions agree with TRBD1. CDR1 is MDHEN, CDR2 SYDVKM, per germline. This CDR3 has 14 amino acids. V was clipped by 3 bases and J by 3 bases; unmatched bases: 5. The CDR3 loop reads CASSLGQQYYEQYF. The CDR3, as DNA: TGTGCCAGCAGTTTGGGACAGCAATACTACGAGCAGTACTTC.

This clone appeared once. DNA for the CDR3: TGTGCCAGCAGCGTAGACGGGGGCACCGGGGAGCTGTTTTTT. This encodes CASSVDGGTGELFF. The V and J genes are TRBV9 and TRBJ2-2; a weak D match, TRBD2 (6 bases). Looked up from germline, CDR1 is SGDLS and CDR2 is YYNGEE. Trimming took 0 bases from V and 4 from J, leaving 7 bases between them. This CDR3 spans 14 amino acids.

The CDR3 spells CARQGGEQYF. CDR3 coding DNA: TGTGCCAGACAGGGAGGGGAGCAGTACTTC. The chain combines TRBV2 with TRBJ2-7; D possibly corresponds to TRBD2 (7 bases). Germline CDR1 is SNHLY and CDR2 is FYNNEI. Trimming shortened V by 9 bases and J by 7 bases, and 10 bases separated the two germline ends. The CDR3 length is 10 residues.

The genes are TRBV21-1 and TRBJ2-5; the table names TRBD1, a call not compared with the DNA. TRBV21-1 corresponds to a pseudogene. The CDR3 totals 17 residues. CDR3 loop: CASSKGAPGQGGETQYF. The CDR3 region has the DNA TGTGCCAGCAGCAAAGGGGCTCCGGGACAGGGCGGGGAGACCCAGTACTTC.

The V call is TRBV30, the J call TRBJ1-1; D not certain. V lost 5 bases, J lost 5 bases, and 12 bases lay in between. The CDR3 sequence is 12 residues long. Germline CDR1 and CDR2: GTSNPN and SVGIG (reference sequence). Here the CDR3 DNA reads TGTGCCTGGTACCATTGGAGGACTGAAGCTTTCTTT. Its protein product is CAWYHWRTEAFF.

The sample holds a few counts of this clone. The chain links TRBV20-1 to TRBJ1-1; no clear D gene. V lost 0 bases and J lost 7, with 6 bases in between. Germline lookup yields CDR1 DFQATT and CDR2 SNEGSKA (reference sequence). The CDR3 extends over 11 amino acids. CDR3 residues: CSAREEFEAFF. DNA of the CDR3: TGCAGTGCTAGAGAGGAGTTTGAAGCTTTCTTT.

The chain uses TRBV2 and TRBJ2-5; D is unclear. CDR3 length: 11 amino acids. V was clipped by 8 bases and J by 10 bases, with 14 bases between them. CDR1 and CDR2 from the germline V gene are SNHLY and FYNNEI. CDR3 DNA sequence: TGTGCCAGCGCCCGTTTCGGGTACCAGTACTTC. Protein product: CASARFGYQYF.

The chain has TRBV4-3 and TRBJ1-4, with TRBD1 matching over 8 bases. Germline lookup yields CDR1 LGHNA and CDR2 YSLEER. Unmatched junction bases numbered 14, after V lost 4 bases and J lost 7 bases. There are 17 residues in the CDR3. The CDR3 region has the DNA TGCGCCAGCAGCCCGTCCCTCTACAGGGGGAGTAGTGAAAAACTGTTTTTT. Translated: CASSPSLYRGSSEKLFF.

The V and J genes are TRBV6-5 and TRBJ1-1; D is ambiguous. Trimming cost V 2 bases and J 2 bases, with 12 bases left between them. CDR3 length equals 15 residues. Per germline, CDR1 MNHEY and CDR2 SVGAGI. The CDR3 sequence is CASSYHSGGNTEAFF. The CDR3, as DNA: TGTGCCAGCAGTTACCACTCGGGTGGAAACACTGAAGCTTTCTTT.

The gene calls are TRBV2 and TRBJ2-1; TRBD1 aligns across 7 bases. V lost 10 bases to trimming and J lost 4 bases; unmatched junction nucleotides: 7. Per germline, CDR1 SNHLY and CDR2 FYNNEI. The CDR3 loop spans 13 amino acids. In nucleotides, the CDR3 is TGTGCCACCCTAGGGACAGAATACAATGAGCAGTTCTTC. Protein: CATLGTEYNEQFF.

The genes are TRBV2 and TRBJ1-1, with TRBD1 identical over 8 bases. The ends lost 5 bases at V and 7 bases at J; junction bases unmatched: 3. This CDR3 has 12 amino acids. Germline assignment: CDR1 SNHLY and CDR2 FYNNEI. This CDR3 reads CASSPQGGEAFF. In nucleotides, the CDR3 is TGTGCCAGCAGTCCACAGGGGGGTGAAGCTTTCTTT.

CDR3 in amino acids: CASSGQTNQPQHF. The DNA of the CDR3 is TGTGCCAGCTCGGGACAAACCAATCAGCCCCAGCATTTT. The chain has TRBV2 and TRBJ1-5; possible D gene TRBD1, 6 bases. With 8 bases removed from V and 3 bases from J, the gap between germline ends came to 11 bases. This CDR3 is built from 13 residues. Germline V gives CDR1 SNHLY, CDR2 FYNNEI.

The genes are TRBV21-1 and TRBJ1-1; the table's D call, TRBD1, has no DNA check behind it. TRBV21-1 is given as a pseudogene. This CDR3 comprises 12 residues. CDR3 protein: CASSTRRTGPFF. DNA of the CDR3: TGTGCCAGCAGCACTAGAAGGACAGGGCCTTTCTTT.

This clone was seen a handful of times. The CDR3 DNA reads as TGCGCCAGCAGCCAAGGCCTCGGGACAGCCTACGAGCAGTACTTC. It encodes CASSQGLGTAYEQYF. The J gene is TRBJ2-7, the V gene TRBV4-3; 7 bases match TRBD1. The V segment lost 1 base and the J segment 2 bases; nucleotides outside the gene matches: 5. Per the germline V gene, CDR1 is LGHNA and CDR2 is YSLEER. The CDR3 loop spans 15 amino acids.

DNA for the CDR3: TGTGCCAGTAGTGATGACAGCCGCTCTGGAAACACCATATATTTT. It yields the protein CASSDDSRSGNTIYF. The chain carries TRBV19 and TRBJ1-3; weak D call: TRBD1 (5 bases). This CDR3 has 15 amino acids. Germline loops: CDR1 LNHDA, CDR2 SQIVND (reference sequence). Trimming removed 5 bases at V and 0 bases at J, with 11 bases between.

This clone was counted once. The chain combines TRBV5-1 with TRBJ2-7, with 10 bases aligning to TRBD1. The length of the CDR3 is 17 residues. From germline, CDR1 is SGHRS and CDR2 YFSETQ. The junction had 9 bases not matched to a gene; V was cut back by 0 bases and J by 3 bases. In DNA form, the CDR3 reads TGCGCCAGCAGCTTGGTGACCCAGGGACAGGGGTTCTACGAGCAGTACTTC. It codes for CASSLVTQGQGFYEQYF. Together with reference TRBV5-1 and TRBJ2-7, the CDR3 gives the full variable domain: KAGVTQTPRYLIKTRGQQVTLSCSPISGHRSVSWYQQTPGQGLQFLFEYFSETQRNKGNFPGRFSGRQFSNSRSEMNVSTLELGDSALYLCASSLVTQGQGFYEQYFGPGTRLTVT.

This clone was detected only once. The chain is built from TRBV11-3 and TRBJ1-2; 7 nucleotides line up with TRBD1. V shed 1 base, J shed 4 bases, and the junction held 9 bases outside the gene matches. The CDR3 sequence is 16 residues long. Looked up from germline, CDR1 is SGHNT and CDR2 is YENEEA. CDR3: CASSLVGPGQLYGYTF. CDR3 nucleotide sequence: TGTGCCAGCAGCTTAGTAGGGCCGGGACAGCTCTATGGCTACACCTTC.

V is TRBV5-1 and J is TRBJ1-2, with D tentatively TRBD1 (6 bases). Per germline, CDR1 SGHRS and CDR2 YFSETQ. The V end lost 0 bases, the J end lost 8 bases, and 17 bases lay between the germline ends. The CDR3 length is 15 residues. The CDR3: CASSLGETGLDGYTF. CDR3 bases: TGCGCCAGCAGCTTGGGAGAAACAGGGCTAGACGGCTACACCTTC.